A selection of T cell receptor beta chains follows, all from one sample in a study of T cell clones after liver transplantation. Assay used: immunoSEQ multiplex PCR; TCRdb lists only in-frame clones, some missing. The repertoire holds roughly 17,000 clones, with more than 70% as singletons. This specimen was CD8+ T cells from blood, taken 48 months after liver transplant. The source of these receptors is a human patient who received a liver transplant. The graft donor may have given rise to some T cells. Each CDR3 is given with its conserved first and last residue. The D gene is left open where the match is weak. Clone size, where shown, is once, few, many, or a class for clones that have expanded.

size	V	D	J	CDR3	DNA
few	TRBV9	-	TRBJ1-6	CASSEGSNSPLHF	TGTGCCAGCAGCGAAGGGTCAAATTCACCCCTCCACTTT
-	TRBV7-9	TRBD2	TRBJ2-7	CASSLVLAGLYYEQYF	TGTGCCAGCAGCTTAGTCCTAGCGGGATTGTATTACGAGCAGTACTTC
-	TRBV28	TRBD2	TRBJ2-1	CASSSPSGIYNEQFF	TGTGCCAGCAGTTCCCCTAGCGGGATTTACAATGAGCAGTTCTTC
-	TRBV6-6	-	TRBJ2-2	CASSYLGAHSGELFF	TGTGCCAGCAGTTACCTGGGAGCCCATTCCGGGGAGCTGTTTTTT
-	TRBV19	-	TRBJ2-7	CASSIGFPYEQYF	TGTGCCAGTAGTATTGGGTTCCCCTACGAGCAGTACTTC
-	TRBV9	-	TRBJ2-3	CASSGRDSTDTQYF	TGTGCCAGCAGCGGGAGGGATAGCACAGATACGCAGTATTTT
-	TRBV7-6	-	TRBJ2-1	CASSRTTKLGYNEQFF	TGTGCCAGCAGCCGAACGACGAAACTAGGGTACAATGAGCAGTTCTTC
-	TRBV7-3	TRBD2	TRBJ2-1	CASSLIAGTRIEQFF	TGTGCCAGCAGCTTAATCGCCGGGACTAGAATTGAGCAGTTCTTC
-	TRBV7-9	-	TRBJ2-3	CASSLLGGDTQYF	TGTGCCAGCAGCTTGCTCGGCGGAGATACGCAGTATTTT
-	TRBV5-1	-	TRBJ1-2	CASRPLTDPIYGYTF	TGCGCCAGCAGACCATTGACGGATCCTATTTATGGCTACACCTTC
-	TRBV25-1	TRBD2	TRBJ2-1	CASSTPGLAGGHEQFF	TGTGCCAGCAGCACACCGGGACTAGCGGGGGGGCATGAGCAGTTCTTC
-	TRBV18	TRBD2	TRBJ2-3	CASSPRQLAAGTDTQYF	TGTGCCAGCTCACCAAGACAACTAGCGGCGGGCACAGATACGCAGTATTTT
-	TRBV28	TRBD2	TRBJ2-5	CASSWGGGRQTQYF	TGTGCCAGCAGTTGGGGGGGAGGTAGGCAGACCCAGTACTTC
-	TRBV28	-	TRBJ2-7	CASSSQDRISYEQYF	TGTGCCAGCAGTTCCCAGGACAGAATCTCCTACGAGCAGTACTTC
-	TRBV10-2	TRBD2	TRBJ2-7	CASGTGTSVYEQYF	TGCGCCAGCGGGACCGGGACTAGCGTATACGAGCAGTACTTC
-	TRBV19	-	TRBJ1-5	CASSPVPRGPQHF	TGTGCCAGTAGTCCGGTCCCCCGGGGGCCCCAGCATTTT
-	TRBV19	TRBD2	TRBJ2-7	CASSITSLAVYEQYF	TGTGCCAGTAGTATCACGTCCCTAGCGGTCTACGAGCAGTACTTC
-	TRBV5-1	-	TRBJ1-1	CASSITGFGTEAFF	TGCGCCAGCAGCATTACAGGGTTTGGCACTGAAGCTTTCTTT
-	TRBV4-3	-	TRBJ2-6	CASRGSGANVLTF	TGCGCCAGCAGAGGATCTGGGGCCAACGTCCTGACTTTC
once	TRBV6-1	-	TRBJ2-2	CASSETELWTGELFF	TGTGCCAGCAGTGAGACAGAGTTATGGACCGGGGAGCTGTTTTTT
-	TRBV4-1	-	TRBJ2-7	CASSPIMRGHYEQYF	TGCGCCAGCAGCCCCATAATGAGGGGCCACTACGAGCAGTACTTC
-	TRBV7-6	TRBD2	TRBJ2-2	CASSLGGWDYEDTGELFF	TGTGCCAGCAGCTTAGGAGGTTGGGACTACGAGGACACCGGGGAGCTGTTTTTT
-	TRBV4-3	TRBD1	TRBJ2-7	CASSRDRDEQYF	TGCGCCAGCAGCCGCGACAGGGACGAGCAGTACTTC
-	TRBV27	-	TRBJ2-5	CASSLGGTETQYF	TGTGCCAGCAGTTTAGGTGGGACAGAGACCCAGTACTTC
-	TRBV6-1	-	TRBJ1-5	CASSEVGGTGEPQHF	TGTGCCAGCAGTGAAGTCGGAGGGACGGGGGAGCCCCAGCATTTT
-	TRBV5-6	-	TRBJ2-1	CASSLLIGVPVRYNEQFF	TGTGCCAGCAGCTTACTCATCGGGGTCCCTGTAAGATACAATGAGCAGTTCTTC
-	TRBV9	TRBD2	TRBJ2-3	CASSVAGGLTDTQYF	TGTGCCAGCAGCGTAGCGGGAGGTCTCACAGATACGCAGTATTTT
few	TRBV7-9	TRBD2	TRBJ2-5	CAGAGDGSSQYF	TGTGCCGGAGCGGGGGACGGTTCGTCCCAGTACTTC
-	TRBV6-4	TRBD1	TRBJ2-3	CASSEVTGGTDTQYF	TGTGCCAGCAGTGAGGTGACAGGGGGGACAGATACGCAGTATTTT
once	TRBV4-3	-	TRBJ2-2	CASSQDRSSYTGELFF	TGCGCCAGCAGCCAAGATCGGTCCAGCTACACCGGGGAGCTGTTTTTT
-	TRBV5-1	TRBD1	TRBJ2-7	CASSLWGQGVVLYF	TGCGCCAGCAGCTTGTGGGGACAGGGCGTCGTCCTGTACTTC
-	TRBV5-6	-	TRBJ2-1	CASSSQTVSSYNEQFF	TGTGCCAGCAGCTCTCAAACAGTGAGCTCCTACAATGAGCAGTTCTTC
-	TRBV27	-	TRBJ2-7	CASSFSGTPKDEQYF	TGTGCCAGCAGTTTTTCCGGGACCCCAAAGGACGAGCAGTACTTC
-	TRBV27	TRBD1	TRBJ2-7	CASSLSGTGAYEQYF	TGTGCCAGCAGTTTATCCGGGACAGGCGCCTACGAGCAGTACTTC
-	TRBV4-3	-	TRBJ1-5	CAEAKIRVRACNQPQHF	TGCGCTGAAGCCAAGATCCGAGTCAGGGCTTGCAATCAGCCCCAGCATTTT
once	TRBV23-1	-	TRBJ1-4	CASSQLQVPNEKLFF	TGCGCCAGCAGTCAGTTACAGGTACCAAATGAAAAACTGTTTTTT
-	TRBV18	TRBD2	TRBJ2-1	CASSPLAGEGIEQFF	TGTGCCAGCTCACCCCTAGCGGGAGAGGGCATTGAGCAGTTCTTC
-	TRBV27	-	TRBJ2-5	CASSLRGVSGETQYF	TGTGCCAGCAGCTTGAGGGGTGTTTCGGGAGAGACCCAGTACTTC
-	TRBV27	-	TRBJ1-6	CASTFVGSPLHF	TGTGCCAGCACCTTCGTAGGTTCACCCCTCCACTTT
few	TRBV18	-	TRBJ1-2	CASSEFPGHSLGYTF	TGTGCCAGCTCAGAGTTCCCGGGACACTCTCTAGGCTACACCTTC
once	TRBV5-1	-	TRBJ2-5	CASSSGVYQETQYF	TGCGCCAGCAGCTCGGGCGTGTACCAAGAGACCCAGTACTTC
-	TRBV5-4	-	TRBJ2-7	CASSLRESYEQYF	TGTGCCAGCAGCTTGCGTGAGTCCTACGAGCAGTACTTC
-	TRBV7-9	-	TRBJ1-1	CASSSTLEGSNTEAFF	TGTGCCAGCAGCTCCACCCTTGAGGGATCGAACACTGAAGCTTTCTTT
once	TRBV28	-	TRBJ2-3	CASSFGVRAGTDTQYF	TGTGCCAGCAGTTTCGGAGTACGGGCAGGAACAGATACGCAGTATTTT
-	TRBV7-6	TRBD2	TRBJ2-1	CASSWLAGGDNEQFF	TGTGCCAGCAGCTGGCTAGCGGGAGGGGACAATGAGCAGTTCTTC